This TCR beta chain comes out of a study of human T cells and chemical hapten exposure. Time point: patch test 1, 2 weeks after DPC sensitization. Treatment defined: therapeutic diphenylcyclopropenone sensitization with weekly scalp DPC. Patches went on only after blood had been drawn each time. Remarks on this clonotype: Its target is unknown.

Study conclusions and caveats: All donors were alopecia patients, so their immunity may differ from that of healthy people.

Unique molecular identifiers were affixed to discrete cDNA molecules within the library. TCRdb itself ran the RACE reads through MiXCR, one entry per CDR3 protein. Counted here are 350,000 or so distinct CDR3 sequences, about 7% occurring once; the ten biggest clones make up less than 10%. Per germline, CDR1 SGHNT and CDR2 YENEEA. This CDR3 comprises 15 residues. With 4 bases clipped from V and 5 bases from J, the junction kept 5 bases outside the gene matches. The sequence was collected from a woman aged 18-30 years with alopecia areata. Some clones in this sample may be carry-over from other donors' samples. The input for sequencing was whole blood, taken in connection with sensitization to the hapten diphenylcyclopropenone (DPC). The chain employs TRBV11-3 and TRBJ2-1, with TRBD2 identical over 10 bases. Here the CDR3 DNA reads TGTGCCAGCAGCTCCGGACTAGCGGTTAACAATGAGCAGTTCTTC. It encodes CASSSGLAVNNEQFF.